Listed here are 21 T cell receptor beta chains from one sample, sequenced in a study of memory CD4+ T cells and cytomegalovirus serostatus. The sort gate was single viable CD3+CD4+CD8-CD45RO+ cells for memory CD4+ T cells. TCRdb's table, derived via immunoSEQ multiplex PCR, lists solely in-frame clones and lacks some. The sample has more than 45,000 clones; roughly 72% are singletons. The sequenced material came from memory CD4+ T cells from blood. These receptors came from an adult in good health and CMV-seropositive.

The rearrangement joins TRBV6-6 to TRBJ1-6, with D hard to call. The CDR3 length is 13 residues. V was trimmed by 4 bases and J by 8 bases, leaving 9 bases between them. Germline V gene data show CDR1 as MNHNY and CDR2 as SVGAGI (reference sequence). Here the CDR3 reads CASSSPEHSPLHF. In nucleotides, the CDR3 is TGTGCCAGCAGTTCCCCAGAGCATTCACCCCTCCACTTT.

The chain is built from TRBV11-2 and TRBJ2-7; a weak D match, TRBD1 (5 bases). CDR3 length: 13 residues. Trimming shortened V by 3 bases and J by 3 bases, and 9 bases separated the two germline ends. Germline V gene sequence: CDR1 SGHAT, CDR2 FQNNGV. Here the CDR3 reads CASSFSQGYEQYF. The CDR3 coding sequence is TGTGCCAGCAGCTTCAGTCAGGGCTACGAGCAGTACTTC.

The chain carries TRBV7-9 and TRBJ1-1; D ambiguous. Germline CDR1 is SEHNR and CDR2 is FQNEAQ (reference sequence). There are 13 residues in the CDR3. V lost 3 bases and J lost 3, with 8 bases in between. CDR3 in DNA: TGTGCCAGCAGCTTTATTGGGGACACTGAAGCTTTCTTT. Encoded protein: CASSFIGDTEAFF.

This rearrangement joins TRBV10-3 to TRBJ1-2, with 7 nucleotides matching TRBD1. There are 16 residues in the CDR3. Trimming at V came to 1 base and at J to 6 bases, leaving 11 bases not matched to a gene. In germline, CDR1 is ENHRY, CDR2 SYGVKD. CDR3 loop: CAISEYAAGGKDGYTF. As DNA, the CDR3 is TGTGCCATCAGTGAGTATGCGGCAGGGGGTAAGGATGGCTACACCTTC.

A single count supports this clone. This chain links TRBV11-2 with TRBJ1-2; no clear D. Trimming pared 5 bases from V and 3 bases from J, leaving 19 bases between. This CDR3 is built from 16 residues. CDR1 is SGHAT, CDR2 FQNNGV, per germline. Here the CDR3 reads CASSAPRNLLHYGYTF. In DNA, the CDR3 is TGTGCCAGCAGCGCTCCCCGGAACTTGCTGCACTATGGCTACACCTTC. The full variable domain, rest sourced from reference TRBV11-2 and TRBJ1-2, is EAGVAQSPRYKIIEKRQSVAFWCNPISGHATLYWYQQILGQGPKLLIQFQNNGVVDDSQLPKDRFSAERLKGVDSTLKIQPAKLEDSAVYLCASSAPRNLLHYGYTFGSGTRLTVV.

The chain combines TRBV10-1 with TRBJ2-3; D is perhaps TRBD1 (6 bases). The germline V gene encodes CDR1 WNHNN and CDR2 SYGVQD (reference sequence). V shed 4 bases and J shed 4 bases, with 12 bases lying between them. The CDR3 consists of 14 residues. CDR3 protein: CASSVTGFADTQYF. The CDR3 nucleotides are TGCGCCAGCAGTGTTACAGGGTTCGCAGATACGCAGTATTTT.

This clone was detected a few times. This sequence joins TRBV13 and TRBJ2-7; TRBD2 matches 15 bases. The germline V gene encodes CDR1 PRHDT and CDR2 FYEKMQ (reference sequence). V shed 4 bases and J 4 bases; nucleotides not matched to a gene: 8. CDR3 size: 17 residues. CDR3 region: CASSSAPGLAGGYEQYF. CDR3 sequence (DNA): TGTGCCAGCAGCTCCGCCCCCGGACTAGCGGGGGGGTACGAGCAGTACTTC.

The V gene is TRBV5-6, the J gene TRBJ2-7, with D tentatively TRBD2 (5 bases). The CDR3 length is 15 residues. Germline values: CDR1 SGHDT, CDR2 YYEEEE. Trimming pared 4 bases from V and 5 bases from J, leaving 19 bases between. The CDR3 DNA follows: TGTGCCAGCAGCCTTCGGACGGACTCTCAGAACGAGCAGTACTTC. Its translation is CASSLRTDSQNEQYF. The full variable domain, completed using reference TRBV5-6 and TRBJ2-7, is DAGVTQSPTHLIKTRGQQVTLRCSPKSGHDTVSWYQQALGQGPQFIFQYYEEEERQRGNFPDRFSGHQFPNYSSELNVNALLLGDSALYLCASSLRTDSQNEQYFGPGTRLTVT.

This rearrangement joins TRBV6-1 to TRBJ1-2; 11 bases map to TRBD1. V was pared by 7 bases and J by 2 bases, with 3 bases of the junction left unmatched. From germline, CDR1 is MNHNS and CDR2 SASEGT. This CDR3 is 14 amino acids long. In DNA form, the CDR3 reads TGTGCCAGCACAAGGGACAGGGGGAACTATGGCTACACCTTC. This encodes CASTRDRGNYGYTF.

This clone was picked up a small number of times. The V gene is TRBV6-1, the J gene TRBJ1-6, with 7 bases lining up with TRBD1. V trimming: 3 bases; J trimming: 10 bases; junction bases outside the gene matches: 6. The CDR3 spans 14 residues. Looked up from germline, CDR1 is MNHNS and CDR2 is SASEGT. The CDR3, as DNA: TGTGCCAGCAGTGATACGACAGGGCAATCACCCCTCCACTTT. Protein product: CASSDTTGQSPLHF.

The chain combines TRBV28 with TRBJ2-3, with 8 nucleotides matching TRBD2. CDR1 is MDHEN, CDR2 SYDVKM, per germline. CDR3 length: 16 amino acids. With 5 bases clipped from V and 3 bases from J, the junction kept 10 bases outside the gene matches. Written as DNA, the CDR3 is TGTGCCAGCAGTCCGGGGGGGCTAGCGGAGACAGATACGCAGTATTTT. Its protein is CASSPGGLAETDTQYF.

CDR3 loop: CASGPYRGQTDTQYF. CDR3 coding DNA: TGCGCCAGCGGGCCCTACAGGGGGCAAACAGATACGCAGTATTTT. The rearrangement links TRBV5-1 to TRBJ2-3; TRBD1 aligns across 9 bases. Germline assignment: CDR1 SGHRS and CDR2 YFSETQ. CDR3 length: 15 residues. With 7 bases clipped from V and 3 bases from J, the junction kept 9 bases outside the gene matches.

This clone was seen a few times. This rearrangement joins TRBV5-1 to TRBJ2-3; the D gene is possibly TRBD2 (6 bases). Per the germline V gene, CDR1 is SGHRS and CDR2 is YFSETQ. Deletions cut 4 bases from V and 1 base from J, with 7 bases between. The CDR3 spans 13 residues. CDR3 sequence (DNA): TGCGCCAGCAGCCCGGGAGGCACAGATACGCAGTATTTT. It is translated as CASSPGGTDTQYF.

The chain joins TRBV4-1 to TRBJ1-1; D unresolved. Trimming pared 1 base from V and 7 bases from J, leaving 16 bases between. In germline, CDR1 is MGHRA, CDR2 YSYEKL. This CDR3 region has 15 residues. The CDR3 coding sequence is TGCGCCAGCAGCCAAGTCGGCAGCAAGTACCGTGAAGCTTTCTTT. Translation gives CASSQVGSKYREAFF.

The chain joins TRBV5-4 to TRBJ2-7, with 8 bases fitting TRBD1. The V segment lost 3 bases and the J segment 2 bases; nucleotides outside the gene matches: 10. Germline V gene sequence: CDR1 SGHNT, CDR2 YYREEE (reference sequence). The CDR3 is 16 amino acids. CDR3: CASSYPDRGVTYEQYF. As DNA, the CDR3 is TGTGCCAGCAGCTACCCCGACAGGGGAGTGACCTACGAGCAGTACTTC.

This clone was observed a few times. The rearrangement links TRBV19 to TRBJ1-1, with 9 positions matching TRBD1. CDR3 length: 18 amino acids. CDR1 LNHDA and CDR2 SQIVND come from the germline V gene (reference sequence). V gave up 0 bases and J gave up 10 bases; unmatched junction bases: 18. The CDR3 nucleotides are TGTGCCAGTAGTATAGATCTCCGACAGGGGGGCGCTCGGTCTGGAGCTTTCTTT. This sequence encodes CASSIDLRQGGARSGAFF.

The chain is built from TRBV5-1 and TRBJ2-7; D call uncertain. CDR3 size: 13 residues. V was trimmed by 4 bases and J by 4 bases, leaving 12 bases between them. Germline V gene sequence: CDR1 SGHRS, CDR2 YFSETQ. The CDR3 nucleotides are TGCGCCAGCAGCCTGGTGGACCGTTACGAGCAGTACTTC. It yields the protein CASSLVDRYEQYF.

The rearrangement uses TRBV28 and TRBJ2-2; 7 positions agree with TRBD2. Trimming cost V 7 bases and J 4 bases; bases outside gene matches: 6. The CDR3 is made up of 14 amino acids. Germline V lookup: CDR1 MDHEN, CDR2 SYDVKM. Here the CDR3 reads CASIKGGATGELFF. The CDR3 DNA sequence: TGTGCCAGCATCAAGGGAGGGGCCACCGGGGAGCTGTTTTTT.

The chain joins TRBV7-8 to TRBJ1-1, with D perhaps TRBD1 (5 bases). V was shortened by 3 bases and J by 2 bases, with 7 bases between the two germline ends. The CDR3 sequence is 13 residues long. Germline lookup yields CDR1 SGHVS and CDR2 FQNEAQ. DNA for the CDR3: TGTGCCAGCAGCTTCGGGGGTAACACTGAAGCTTTCTTT. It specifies CASSFGGNTEAFF. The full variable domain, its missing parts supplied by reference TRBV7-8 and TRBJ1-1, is GAGVSQSPRYKVAKRGQDVALRCDPISGHVSLFWYQQALGQGPEFLTYFQNEAQLDKSGLPSDRFFAERPEGSVSTLKIQRTQQEDSAVYLCASSFGGNTEAFFGQGTRLTVV.

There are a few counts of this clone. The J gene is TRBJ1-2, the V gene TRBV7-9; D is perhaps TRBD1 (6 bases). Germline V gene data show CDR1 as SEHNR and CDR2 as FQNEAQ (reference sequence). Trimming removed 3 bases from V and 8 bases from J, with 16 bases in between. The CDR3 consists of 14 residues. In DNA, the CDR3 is TGTGCCAGCAGCTTCTACAGGGTTACTGGAGGCTACACCTTC. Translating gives CASSFYRVTGGYTF.

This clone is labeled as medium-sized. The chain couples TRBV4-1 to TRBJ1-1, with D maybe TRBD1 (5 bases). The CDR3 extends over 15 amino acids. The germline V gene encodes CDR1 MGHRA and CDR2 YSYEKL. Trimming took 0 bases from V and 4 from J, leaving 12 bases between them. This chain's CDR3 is CASSQDRGGSTEAFF. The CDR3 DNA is TGCGCCAGCAGCCAAGATCGGGGCGGGAGCACTGAAGCTTTCTTT.